This is a list of T cell receptor beta chains from one sample in a study of T-cell reconstitution after alpha-beta-depleted transplantation in children. MiXCR, run by TCRdb on the PCR reads, gives a single entry per CDR3 protein. The sample records around 380,000 distinct CDR3 sequences, roughly 10% being singletons. The material was PBMCs from the stem cell graft donor, obtained from the stem cell graft. These receptor sequences come from a human donor who donated a stem cell graft to a child with acute myeloid leukemia. The CDR3 runs from the conserved cysteine through the conserved F or W. The order of the fields is V gene, CDR3 length, CDR3 protein.

TRBV20-1	15	CSARRGQVRSQPQHF
TRBV11-2	12	CASSSNGGGYTF
TRBV20-1	14	CSAELAGIYNEQFF
TRBV5-1	14	CASSEGQAYNEQFF
TRBV29-1	14	CSTSGRGGSDTQYF
TRBV18	15	CASSPDAEMNTEAFF
TRBV7-8	14	CASSLGKMNTEAFF
TRBV24-1	16	CATSSGQGGITGELFF
TRBV5-1	18	CASSLARAGGLLTDTQYF
TRBV29-1	15	CSVDEIRVIYNEQFF
TRBV27	13	CASGLSGNYGYTF
TRBV20-1	16	CSAKAAGTSVGGTQYF
TRBV7-2	15	CASSLGYSFQETQYF
TRBV10-1	15	CASSESISGGALQFF
TRBV2	15	CASVVGVASTDTQYF
TRBV6-2/TRBV6-3	11	CASLRGIEAFF
TRBV20-1	13	CSASPNTNTEAFF
TRBV5-1	17	CASSLGLTSGTLDTQYF
TRBV15	12	CATTGLYNEQFF
TRBV20-1	16	CSARDLTGGETQPQHF
TRBV20-1	13	CSASRQGGQPQHF
TRBV5-1	14	CASSLEPGRETQYF